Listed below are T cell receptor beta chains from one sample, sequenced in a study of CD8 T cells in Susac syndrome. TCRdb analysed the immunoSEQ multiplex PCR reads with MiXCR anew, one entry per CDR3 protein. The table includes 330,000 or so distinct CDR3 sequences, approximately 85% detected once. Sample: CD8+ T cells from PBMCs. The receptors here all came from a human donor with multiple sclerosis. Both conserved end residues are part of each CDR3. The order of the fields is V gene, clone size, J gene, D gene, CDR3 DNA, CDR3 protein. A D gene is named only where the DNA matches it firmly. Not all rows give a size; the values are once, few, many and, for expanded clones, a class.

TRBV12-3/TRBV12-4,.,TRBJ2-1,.,TGTGCCAGCAGTTTAACTAACGCTGCATCCTACAATGAGCAGTTCTTC,CASSLTNAASYNEQFF
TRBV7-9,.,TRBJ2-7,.,TGTGCCAGCAGCTTAGCAAGAGATTTAGACTACGAGCAGTACTTC,CASSLARDLDYEQYF
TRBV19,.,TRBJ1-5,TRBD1,TGTGCCAGCGGGACAGGGGGGACTCAGCCCCAGCATTTT,CASGTGGTQPQHF
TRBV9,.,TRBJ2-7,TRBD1,TGTGCCAGCAGCATGGACAGGGCGGAGGAGCAGTACTTC,CASSMDRAEEQYF
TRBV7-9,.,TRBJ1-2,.,TGTGCCAGCAGCTTAGCGGGCAGGAACGGCTACACCTTC,CASSLAGRNGYTF
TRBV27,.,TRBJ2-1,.,TGTGCCAGCAGTTGGGGGCTGAGCTCCTACAATGAGCAGTTCTTC,CASSWGLSSYNEQFF
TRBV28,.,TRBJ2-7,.,TGTGCCAGCAGTTCCGGGACTGTACGGTACGAGCAGTACTTC,CASSSGTVRYEQYF
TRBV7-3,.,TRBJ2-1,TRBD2,TGTGCCAGCAGCAGAAGGACTAGCGGGTATTTCTACAATGAGCAGTTCTTC,CASSRRTSGYFYNEQFF
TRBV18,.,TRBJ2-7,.,TGTGCCAGCTCACCTTCCGGGCGTATCAGCTCCTACGAGCAGTACTTC,CASSPSGRISSYEQYF
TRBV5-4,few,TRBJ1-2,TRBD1,TGTGCCAGCAGCTTTCGACAGGGGGCAAATGGCTACACCTTC,CASSFRQGANGYTF
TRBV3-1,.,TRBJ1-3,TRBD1,TGTGCCAGCAGCCAAGAGGGCAGGGGGCCTGGAAACACCATATATTTT,CASSQEGRGPGNTIYF
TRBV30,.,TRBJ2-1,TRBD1,TGTGCCTGGAGCCTTGGGACAGCTGATGAGCAGTTCTTC,CAWSLGTADEQFF
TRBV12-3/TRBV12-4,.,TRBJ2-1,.,TGTGCCAGCAGTCAGCTCCGGGCACTGTCGGGAGACAATGAGCAGTTCTTC,CASSQLRALSGDNEQFF
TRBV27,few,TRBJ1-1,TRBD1,TGTGCCAGCAGTTCGACAGGGGCACCTTACACTGAAGCTTTCTTT,CASSSTGAPYTEAFF
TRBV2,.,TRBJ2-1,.,TGTGCCACCCTCCTCGGGCATGAGCAGTTCTTC,CATLLGHEQFF
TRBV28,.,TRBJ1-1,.,TGTGCCACCGTCTCCCCCCCCTTTGACAGGACGATGAACACTGAAGCTTTCTTT,CATVSPPFDRTMNTEAFF
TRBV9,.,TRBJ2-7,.,TGTGCCAGCAGCGTAGCCCGGGACGGAGGGTCCTACGAGCAGTACTTC,CASSVARDGGSYEQYF
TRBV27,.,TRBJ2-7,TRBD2,TGTGCCAGCAGACCAACTAGCGGGAGTGGGTACGAGCAGTACTTC,CASRPTSGSGYEQYF
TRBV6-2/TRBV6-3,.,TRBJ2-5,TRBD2,TGTGCCAGCAGATCACTAGCGGGCCTCCAAGAGACCCAGTACTTC,CASRSLAGLQETQYF
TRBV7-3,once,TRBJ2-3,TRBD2,TGTGCCAGCAGCCCCGGACTAGCGCCACCCACAGATACGCAGTATTTT,CASSPGLAPPTDTQYF
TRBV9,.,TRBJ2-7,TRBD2,TGTGCCAGCAGCGTGAATAGCGGGAGTGGCAACGAGCAGTACTTC,CASSVNSGSGNEQYF
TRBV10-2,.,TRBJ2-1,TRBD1,TGCGCCAGCAGTGACTTCAGGACAGGACAAACCTACAATGAGCAGTTCTTC,CASSDFRTGQTYNEQFF
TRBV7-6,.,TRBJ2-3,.,TGTGCCAGCAGCTTCGGTGAGCCAGCGGGTCGGAGCACAGATACGCAGTATTTT,CASSFGEPAGRSTDTQYF
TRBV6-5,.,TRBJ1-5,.,TGTGCCAGCAGAGGGGGGAATAGCAATCAGCCCCAGCATTTT,CASRGGNSNQPQHF